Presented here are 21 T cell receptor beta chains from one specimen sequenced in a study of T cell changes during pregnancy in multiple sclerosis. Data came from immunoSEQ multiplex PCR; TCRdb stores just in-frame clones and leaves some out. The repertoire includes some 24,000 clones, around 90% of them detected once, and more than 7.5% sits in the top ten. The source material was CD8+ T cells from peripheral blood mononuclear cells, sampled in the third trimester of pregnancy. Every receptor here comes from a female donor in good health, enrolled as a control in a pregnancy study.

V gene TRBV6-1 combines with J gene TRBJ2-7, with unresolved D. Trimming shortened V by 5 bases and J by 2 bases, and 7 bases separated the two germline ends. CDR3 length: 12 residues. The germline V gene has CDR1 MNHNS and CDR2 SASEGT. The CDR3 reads CASSQQPYEQYF. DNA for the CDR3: TGTGCCAGCAGTCAACAGCCCTACGAGCAGTACTTC.

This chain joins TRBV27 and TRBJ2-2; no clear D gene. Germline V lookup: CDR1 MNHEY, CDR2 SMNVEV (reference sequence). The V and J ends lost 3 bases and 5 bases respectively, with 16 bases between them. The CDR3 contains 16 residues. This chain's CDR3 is CASSLKRDPRTGELFF. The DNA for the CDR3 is TGTGCCAGCAGTTTGAAGCGAGACCCTCGTACCGGGGAGCTGTTTTTT.

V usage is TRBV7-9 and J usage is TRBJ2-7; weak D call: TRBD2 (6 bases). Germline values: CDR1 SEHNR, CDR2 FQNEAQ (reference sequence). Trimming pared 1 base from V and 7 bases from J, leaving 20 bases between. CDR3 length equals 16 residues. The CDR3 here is CASSLGRAGPQREQYF. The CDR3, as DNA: TGTGCCAGCAGCTTAGGTCGAGCGGGCCCCCAAAGAGAGCAGTACTTC.

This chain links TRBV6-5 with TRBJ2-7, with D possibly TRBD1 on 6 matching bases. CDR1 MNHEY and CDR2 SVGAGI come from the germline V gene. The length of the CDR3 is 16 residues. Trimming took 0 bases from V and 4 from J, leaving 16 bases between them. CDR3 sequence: CASSYSIDRTSYEQYF. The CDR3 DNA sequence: TGTGCCAGCAGTTACTCGATTGACAGGACTTCATACGAGCAGTACTTC.

The CDR3 here is CASSPTGGGNEQFF. Written as DNA, the CDR3 is TGTGCCAGCAGTCCTACAGGGGGGGGCAATGAGCAGTTCTTC. V is TRBV27 and J is TRBJ2-1, with D maybe TRBD1 (8 bases). Germline V gene sequence: CDR1 MNHEY, CDR2 SMNVEV (reference sequence). The V gene lost 5 bases and the J gene lost 6 bases, with 14 bases spanning the gap. This CDR3 is built from 14 residues.

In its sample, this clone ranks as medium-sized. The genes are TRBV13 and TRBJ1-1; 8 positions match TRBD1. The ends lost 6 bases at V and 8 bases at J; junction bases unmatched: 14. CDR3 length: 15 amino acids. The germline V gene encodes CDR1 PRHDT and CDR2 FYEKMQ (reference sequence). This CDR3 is CASRPGGAGSREAFF. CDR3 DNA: TGTGCCAGCAGACCAGGGGGCGCGGGAAGTCGGGAAGCTTTCTTT.

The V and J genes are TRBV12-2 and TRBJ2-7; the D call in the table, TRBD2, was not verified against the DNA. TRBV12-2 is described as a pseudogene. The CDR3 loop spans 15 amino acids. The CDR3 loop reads CASRLVSSAHYEQYF. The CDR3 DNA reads TGTGCAAGTCGCTTAGTGAGCAGCGCCCACTACGAGCAGTACTTC.

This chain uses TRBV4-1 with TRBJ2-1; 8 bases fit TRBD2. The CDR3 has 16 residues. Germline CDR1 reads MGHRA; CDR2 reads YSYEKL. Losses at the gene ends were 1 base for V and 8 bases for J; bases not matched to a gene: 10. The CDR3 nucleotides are TGCGCCAGCAGCCAAGCCCCCCCCGGGGGGGGCGATGAGCAGTTCTTC. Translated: CASSQAPPGGGDEQFF.

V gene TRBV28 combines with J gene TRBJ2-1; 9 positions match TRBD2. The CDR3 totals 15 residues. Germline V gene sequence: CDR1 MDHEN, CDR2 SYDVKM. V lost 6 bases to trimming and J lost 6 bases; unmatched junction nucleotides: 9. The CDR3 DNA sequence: TGTGCCAGCAGCCTGGGTCTAGCGGGGTTCAATGAGCAGTTCTTC. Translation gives CASSLGLAGFNEQFF.

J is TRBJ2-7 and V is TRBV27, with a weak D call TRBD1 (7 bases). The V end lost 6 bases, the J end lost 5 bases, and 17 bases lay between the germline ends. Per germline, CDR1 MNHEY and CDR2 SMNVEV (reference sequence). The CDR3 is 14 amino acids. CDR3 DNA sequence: TGTGCCAGCAGGAATGGAGGGGGCATCAACGAGCAGTACTTC. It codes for CASRNGGGINEQYF.

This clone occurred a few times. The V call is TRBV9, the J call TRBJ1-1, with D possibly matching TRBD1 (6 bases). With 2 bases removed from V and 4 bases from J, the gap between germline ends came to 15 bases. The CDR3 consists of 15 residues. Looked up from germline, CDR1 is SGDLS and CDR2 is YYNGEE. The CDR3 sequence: CASSVMQGLGTEAFF. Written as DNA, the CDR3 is TGTGCCAGCAGCGTCATGCAGGGGTTGGGCACTGAAGCTTTCTTT.

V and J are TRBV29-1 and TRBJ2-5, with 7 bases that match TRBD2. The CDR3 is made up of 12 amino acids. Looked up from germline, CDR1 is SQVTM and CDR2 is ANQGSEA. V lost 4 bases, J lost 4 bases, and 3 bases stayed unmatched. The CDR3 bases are TGCAGCGTTGCCAGGGAGGGAGAGACCCAGTACTTC. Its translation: CSVAREGETQYF.

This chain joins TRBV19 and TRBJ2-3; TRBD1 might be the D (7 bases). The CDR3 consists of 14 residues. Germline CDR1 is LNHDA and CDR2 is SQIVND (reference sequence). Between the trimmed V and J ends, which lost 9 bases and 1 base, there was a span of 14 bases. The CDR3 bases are TGTGCCAGCACAACAGGGGAGGGCACAGATACGCAGTATTTT. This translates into CASTTGEGTDTQYF.

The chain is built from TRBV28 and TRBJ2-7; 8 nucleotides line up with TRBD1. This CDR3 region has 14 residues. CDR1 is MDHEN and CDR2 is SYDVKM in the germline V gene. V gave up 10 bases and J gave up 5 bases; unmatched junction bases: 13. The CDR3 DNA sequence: TGTGCCACACACCCCGTACAGGGGGATGACGAGCAGTACTTC. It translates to CATHPVQGDDEQYF.

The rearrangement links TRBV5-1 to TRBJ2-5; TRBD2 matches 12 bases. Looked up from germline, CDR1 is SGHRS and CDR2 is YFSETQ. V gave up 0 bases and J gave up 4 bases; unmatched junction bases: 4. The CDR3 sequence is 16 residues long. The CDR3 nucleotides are TGCGCCAGCAGCTTGGCAAGGGGACTAGCGGGAGAGACCCAGTACTTC. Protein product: CASSLARGLAGETQYF. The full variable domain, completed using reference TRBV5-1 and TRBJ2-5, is KAGVTQTPRYLIKTRGQQVTLSCSPISGHRSVSWYQQTPGQGLQFLFEYFSETQRNKGNFPGRFSGRQFSNSRSEMNVSTLELGDSALYLCASSLARGLAGETQYFGPGTRLLVL.

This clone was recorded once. DNA of the CDR3: TGTGCCAGCAGCGACAGTGCGAACACTGAAGCTTTCTTT. It encodes CASSDSANTEAFF. The J gene is TRBJ1-1, the V gene TRBV13; a possible D gene is TRBD1 (5 bases). The V gene's germline CDR1 is PRHDT and CDR2 FYEKMQ (reference sequence). With 5 bases removed from V and 1 base from J, the gap between germline ends came to 8 bases. The CDR3 extends over 13 amino acids.

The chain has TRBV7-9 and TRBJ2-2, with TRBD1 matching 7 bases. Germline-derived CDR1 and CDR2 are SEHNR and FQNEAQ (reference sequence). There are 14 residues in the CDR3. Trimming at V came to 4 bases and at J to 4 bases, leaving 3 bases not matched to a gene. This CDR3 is CASSSAGGTGELFF. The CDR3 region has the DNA TGTGCCAGCAGCTCGGCAGGGGGCACCGGGGAGCTGTTTTTT.

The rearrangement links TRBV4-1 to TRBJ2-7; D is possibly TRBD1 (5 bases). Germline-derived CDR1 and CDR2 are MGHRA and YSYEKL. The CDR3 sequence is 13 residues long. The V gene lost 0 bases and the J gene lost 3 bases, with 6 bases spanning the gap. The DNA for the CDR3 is TGCGCCAGCAGCCAAGATAGGGGCTACGAGCAGTACTTC. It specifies CASSQDRGYEQYF.

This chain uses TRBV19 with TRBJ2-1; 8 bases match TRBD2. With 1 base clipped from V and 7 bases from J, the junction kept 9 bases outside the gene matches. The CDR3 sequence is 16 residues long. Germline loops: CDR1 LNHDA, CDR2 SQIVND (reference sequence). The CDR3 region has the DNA TGTGCCAGTAGTATAGGCTCGCGGGAGGTGGAAAATGAGCAGTTCTTC. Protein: CASSIGSREVENEQFF.

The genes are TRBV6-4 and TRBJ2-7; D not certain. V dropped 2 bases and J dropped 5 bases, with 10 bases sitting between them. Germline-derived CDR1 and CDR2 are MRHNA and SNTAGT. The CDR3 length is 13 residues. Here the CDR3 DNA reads TGTGCCAGCAGTGACGAGGATACCCACGAGCAGTACTTC. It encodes CASSDEDTHEQYF.

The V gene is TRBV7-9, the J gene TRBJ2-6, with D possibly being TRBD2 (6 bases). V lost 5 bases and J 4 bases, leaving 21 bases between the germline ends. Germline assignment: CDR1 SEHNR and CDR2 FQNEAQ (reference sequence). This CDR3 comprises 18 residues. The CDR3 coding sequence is TGTGCCAGCAGCCTACCAATGGGGGGAAGGCAGGGGGCCAACGTCCTGACTTTC. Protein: CASSLPMGGRQGANVLTF.